The T cell receptor (beta chain) under discussion was sequenced for a study of blood T cell repertoires in COVID-19. Study-wide background: Samples came from the United States, Italy and Spain, spanning acute and convalescent COVID-19.

Original handling: Estimated nucleated cell counts came from reference gene primer amplification. Measured with immunoSEQ multiplex PCR; TCRdb has only the in-frame clones, and not every one. V, J and clone size were drawn from that table, and D and trimming were deduced from the DNA. The sample yields some 180,000 clones, about four fifths seen once. Looked up from germline, CDR1 is LNHDA and CDR2 is SQIVND (reference sequence). V lost 3 bases and J lost 3, with 15 bases in between. The CDR3 has 16 amino acids. The material sequenced was peripheral blood. J is TRBJ1-3 and V is TRBV19, with a possible D match to TRBD1 (6 bases). The TCR comes from a man aged 55 to 70 with acute or convalescent COVID-19. CDR3 nucleotides: TGTGCCAGTAGTATCAACGGGGGGGCAGGTGGAAACACCATATATTTT. Encoded protein: CASSINGGAGGNTIYF. The complete variable domain, with remaining parts taken from reference TRBV19 and TRBJ1-3, reads DGGITQSPKYLFRKEGQNVTLSCEQNLNHDAMYWYRQDPGQGLRLIYYSQIVNDFQKGDIAEGYSVSREKKESFPLTVTSAQKNPTAFYLCASSINGGAGGNTIYFGEGSWLTVV.